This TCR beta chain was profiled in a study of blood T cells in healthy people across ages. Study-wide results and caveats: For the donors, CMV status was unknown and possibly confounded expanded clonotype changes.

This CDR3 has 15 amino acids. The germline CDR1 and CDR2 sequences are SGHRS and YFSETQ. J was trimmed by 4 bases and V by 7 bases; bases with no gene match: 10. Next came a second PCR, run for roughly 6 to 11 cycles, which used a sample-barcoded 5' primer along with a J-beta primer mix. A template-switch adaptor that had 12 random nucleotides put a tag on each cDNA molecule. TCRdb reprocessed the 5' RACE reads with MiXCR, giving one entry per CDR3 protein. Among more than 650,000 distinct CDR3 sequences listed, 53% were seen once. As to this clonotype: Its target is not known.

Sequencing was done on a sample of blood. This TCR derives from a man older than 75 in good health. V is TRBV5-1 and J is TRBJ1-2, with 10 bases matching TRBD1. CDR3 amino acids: CASARGTGAVYGYTF. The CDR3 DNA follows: TGCGCCAGCGCGCGGGGGACAGGGGCCGTCTATGGCTACACCTTC.